This TCR beta chain was observed in a study of shared clonotypes between healthy human individuals. Germline V lookup: CDR1 LNHNV, CDR2 YYDKDF (reference sequence). The ends were cut back, 0 bases at V and 2 bases at J, with 20 bases in the middle. This CDR3 has 18 amino acids. Clones were sequenced by immunoSEQ multiplex PCR, and TCRdb holds only the in-frame ones, with some missing. The data show under 1,100,000 clones, with around 74% seen just once and 1.4% to 1.5% held by the top ten. This receptor was obtained from a man aged 18 to 29 in good health. The sample was memory CD4+ T cells sorted from blood. Subset: CD45RA-negative fraction. The V and J genes are TRBV15 and TRBJ2-7, with D uncertain. CDR3 sequence (DNA): TGTGCCACCAGCAGAGATCTCATTGGTACGGATTCCCCCTACGAGCAGTACTTC. It encodes CATSRDLIGTDSPYEQYF.